The 17 T cell receptor beta chains below were found in one sample sequenced in a study of beta chain features in type 1 diabetes (dated by TCRdb to about 2018). The library was built by means of the immunoSEQ multiplex PCR assay. The entire isolated RNA was reverse transcribed using the High Capacity cDNA Reverse Transcription Kit, and thus expressed TCRB transcripts were sequenced. The clones in this table, taken by TCRdb from immuneACCESS, are in-frame only. Not every clone is retained; where verified, under half of the shortfall comes from an unresolved V gene, and the cause of the rest is unknown. The sample has 400,000 to 450,000 clones on record, approximately 15% of them singletons. About 0.04% of the sample lies in the top ten. The material sequenced was naive CD4+ T cells from blood. The cell subset or site label, read with the paper, signifies: true naive CD4+ T cells. The receptors shown here come from a man aged 25 to 40 in good health.

The chain couples TRBV5-1 to TRBJ2-5; 12 nucleotides agree with TRBD2. Germline loops: CDR1 SGHRS, CDR2 YFSETQ. V lost 2 bases to trimming and J lost 2 bases; unmatched junction nucleotides: 7. This CDR3 spans 17 amino acids. DNA for the CDR3: TGCGCCAGCAGCTTTGGACTAGCGGGATTAGATCAAGAGACCCAGTACTTC. It specifies CASSFGLAGLDQETQYF.

This clone has a handful of counts. The chain joins TRBV29-1 to TRBJ2-5; TRBD2 matches at 11 bases. This CDR3 has 12 residues. Looked up from germline, CDR1 is SQVTM and CDR2 is ANQGSEA. The V and J ends lost 4 bases and 7 bases, in that order; junction bases with no gene match: 2. The CDR3 nucleotides read TGCAGCGTTGCGACTAGCGGGACGACCCAGTACTTC. It is translated as CSVATSGTTQYF.

This chain connects TRBV20-1 to TRBJ2-7, with no clear D. The length of the CDR3 is 11 residues. Trimming shortened V by 3 bases and J by 8 bases, and 11 bases separated the two germline ends. Germline CDR1 reads DFQATT; CDR2 reads SNEGSKA (reference sequence). The CDR3: CSASPRFQQYV. CDR3 in DNA: TGCAGTGCTAGCCCTCGGTTCCAGCAGTACGTC.

The chain links TRBV4-2 to TRBJ2-3; 7 bases match TRBD1. The CDR3 sequence is 11 residues long. Per germline, CDR1 LGHNA and CDR2 YNFKEQ. The J segment lost 12 bases and the V segment lost 2 bases, leaving 2 bases of the junction unmatched. The CDR3 nucleotides are TGTGCCAGCAGCCAACACAGGGGACAGTATTTT. This translates into CASSQHRGQYF.

This clone turned up a few times. The V call is TRBV20-1, the J call TRBJ1-3; D is unresolved. Trimming removed 2 bases at V and 7 bases at J, with 6 bases between. CDR3 size: 11 residues. CDR1 and CDR2 (germline): DFQATT, SNEGSKA (reference sequence). The CDR3 sequence is CSARLTNTIYF. CDR3 sequence (DNA): TGCAGTGCTAGACTTACGAACACCATATATTTT.

This chain links TRBV19 with TRBJ1-6, with TRBD1 as a possible D gene (5 bases). The CDR3 is made up of 15 amino acids. Germline values: CDR1 LNHDA, CDR2 SQIVND (reference sequence). Trimming pared 4 bases from V and 5 bases from J, leaving 12 bases between. DNA for the CDR3: TGTGCCAGTAGTAGCACAGGCATGAATAATTCACCCCTCCACTTT. Translated, it gives CASSSTGMNNSPLHF.

This clone was picked up a small number of times. The J gene is TRBJ2-2, the V gene TRBV9; D unresolved. The V end lost 0 bases, the J end lost 4 bases, and 4 bases lay between the germline ends. The CDR3 is 13 residues long. Germline CDR1 SGDLS, CDR2 YYNGEE. CDR3 in amino acids: CASSVAGTGELFF. CDR3 nucleotides: TGTGCCAGCAGCGTAGCGGGCACCGGGGAGCTGTTTTTT.

This clone appeared a few times. The V gene is TRBV18, the J gene TRBJ2-7; D gene ambiguous. The CDR3 has 11 amino acids. Trimming removed 5 bases at V and 5 bases at J, with 7 bases between. Germline V gene data show CDR1 as KGHSH and CDR2 as LQKENI. CDR3 amino acids: CASSNWNEQYV. CDR3 coding DNA: TGTGCCAGCTCAAACTGGAACGAGCAGTACGTC.

The genes are TRBV5-1 and TRBJ2-2, with TRBD1 matching over 11 bases. The CDR3 is made up of 17 amino acids. The ends lost 1 base at V and 6 bases at J; junction bases unmatched: 8. CDR1 is SGHRS and CDR2 is YFSETQ in the germline V gene. The DNA for the CDR3 is TGCGCCAGCAGCTTGCCGCAACCGGGACAGGGGGCCGGGGAGCTGTTTTTT. Translating gives CASSLPQPGQGAGELFF.

V usage is TRBV29-1 and J usage is TRBJ2-5; 7 nucleotides match TRBD1. Germline V lookup: CDR1 SQVTM, CDR2 ANQGSEA. V lost 3 bases to trimming and J lost 3 bases; unmatched junction nucleotides: 7. The CDR3 consists of 14 residues. DNA for the CDR3: TGCAGCGTTGATGGCCCCGGGACAGAAGAGACCCAGTACTTC. Protein: CSVDGPGTEETQYF. Drawing the rest from reference TRBV29-1 and TRBJ2-5, the complete variable domain is SAVISQKPSRDICQRGTSLTIQCQVDSQVTMMFWYRQQPGQSLTLIATANQGSEATYESGFVIDKFPISRPNLTFSTLTVSNMSPEDSSIYLCSVDGPGTEETQYFGPGTRLLVL.

This chain links TRBV28 with TRBJ2-5, with 7 bases lining up with TRBD1. V was pared by 6 bases and J by 3 bases, with 10 bases of the junction left unmatched. CDR1 and CDR2 from the germline V gene are MDHEN and SYDVKM. The CDR3 covers 15 residues. This chain's CDR3 is CASRPGQAVKETQYF. The DNA for the CDR3 is TGTGCCAGCAGACCCGGACAGGCGGTAAAAGAGACCCAGTACTTC.

V is TRBV5-6 and J is TRBJ2-7; D not certain. V lost 2 bases and J lost 3, with 9 bases in between. Germline loops: CDR1 SGHDT, CDR2 YYEEEE. CDR3 length equals 13 residues. CDR3 in DNA: TGTGCCAGCAGCTTTCTGGAAATCTACGAGCAGTACTTC. It specifies CASSFLEIYEQYF.

In regard to this clone: The junction shows a germline mismatch at one end, possibly a read error. This rearrangement joins TRBV28 to TRBJ2-1; 8 nucleotides line up with TRBD1. This CDR3 is 12 amino acids long. The germline CDR1 and CDR2 sequences are MDHEN and SYDVKM. CDR3 residues: CRPRGRQNEQFF. In nucleotides, the CDR3 is TGCAGGCCCAGGGGGCGTCAGAATGAGCAGTTCTTC.

The V and J genes are TRBV11-3 and TRBJ2-1, with D possibly matching TRBD1 (5 bases). Germline V gives CDR1 SGHNT, CDR2 YENEEA. Trimming removed 5 bases at V and 3 bases at J, with 17 bases between. This CDR3 has 16 amino acids. The CDR3 loop reads CASSPRSTVNYNEQFF. The CDR3 nucleotides read TGTGCCAGCAGCCCCCGGTCGACAGTGAACTACAATGAGCAGTTCTTC.

This chain uses TRBV19 with TRBJ1-1, with D maybe TRBD1 (5 bases). V was trimmed by 6 bases and J by 0 bases, leaving 14 bases between them. The CDR3 runs to 15 residues. The germline CDR1 and CDR2 sequences are LNHDA and SQIVND (reference sequence). CDR3 amino acids: CASRTEGRMNTEAFF. The CDR3 DNA is TGTGCCAGTAGAACTGAGGGACGGATGAACACTGAAGCTTTCTTT. Using reference TRBV19 and TRBJ1-1 for the parts outside the CDR3, the full variable domain is DGGITQSPKYLFRKEGQNVTLSCEQNLNHDAMYWYRQDPGQGLRLIYYSQIVNDFQKGDIAEGYSVSREKKESFPLTVTSAQKNPTAFYLCASRTEGRMNTEAFFGQGTRLTVV.

This clone appeared a few times. This chain connects TRBV4-3 to TRBJ2-3; D not certain. Trimming cost V 0 bases and J 6 bases, with 10 bases left between them. The CDR3 contains 14 residues. Germline V gene lookup returns CDR1 LGHNA and CDR2 YSLEER. The CDR3 reads CASSQDYFWDTQYF. CDR3 in DNA: TGCGCCAGCAGCCAAGATTACTTTTGGGATACGCAGTATTTT.

This clone was seen only a few times. The chain has TRBV13 and TRBJ2-3, with D tentatively TRBD2 (6 bases). Germline CDR1 and CDR2: PRHDT and FYEKMQ (reference sequence). V dropped 3 bases and J dropped 0 bases, with 13 bases sitting between them. The CDR3 has 16 amino acids. CDR3 in DNA: TGTGCCAGCAGCTTCCCCCTCGGGGGTAGCACAGATACGCAGTATTTT. It codes for CASSFPLGGSTDTQYF.